A selection of T cell receptor beta chains follows, all from one sample in a study of Ad26.COV2.S vaccination and SARS-CoV-2 variants. Produced via immunoSEQ multiplex PCR; TCRdb's table is partial and in-frame only. This sample yields roughly 420,000 clones, of which 85% to 90% are seen a single time; 2.5% belongs to the top ten. The specimen was peripheral blood, collected in a trial of Ad26.COV2.S vaccine versus placebo. The receptor set was obtained from a person aged 18-60 years who received the Ad26.COV2.S COVID-19 vaccine or a placebo. Each CDR3 is given with its conserved first and last residue. D genes are given only for firm matches. Rows give clone size only sometimes, using once, few, many, or a class for an expanded clone.

J gene | clone size | D gene | V gene | CDR3 DNA | CDR3 protein
TRBJ2-3 | . | . | TRBV10-3 | TGTGCCCACTGGGACTCAGGCACAGATACGCAGTATTTT | CAHWDSGTDTQYF
TRBJ1-4 | . | . | TRBV3-1/TRBV3-2 | TGTGCCAGCAGCCAAGCAGGCAGGGAGCGTGAAAAACTGTTTTTT | CASSQAGREREKLFF
TRBJ2-2 | . | . | TRBV14 | TGTGCCAGCAGCCAAAAGTTTATCGGTCGCTCCGGGGAGCTGTTTTTT | CASSQKFIGRSGELFF
TRBJ2-7 | once | . | TRBV5-1 | TGCGCCAGCAGCAGGGGGGAGAGCGGGGTGCCCTCCTACGAGCAGTACTTC | CASSRGESGVPSYEQYF
TRBJ1-3 | few | . | TRBV28 | TGTGCCAGCTACGGCGTGATATCTGGAAACACCATATATTTT | CASYGVISGNTIYF
TRBJ1-1 | . | TRBD1 | TRBV7-2 | TGTGCCAGCAAACTTCAACGGATGACGACAGGGGCCACTGAAGCTTTCTTT | CASKLQRMTTGATEAFF
TRBJ1-1 | once | TRBD1 | TRBV7-9 | TGTGCCAGCAGCTTAGGGACAGGGGCGGGGGACACTGAAGCTTTCTTT | CASSLGTGAGDTEAFF
TRBJ2-1 | . | . | TRBV5-5 | TGTGCCAGCAGCCTACAGGTTAGCTCCTACAATGAGCAGTTCTTC | CASSLQVSSYNEQFF
TRBJ2-7 | few | TRBD1 | TRBV11-2 | TGTGCCAGCAGCCCTCGACAGGGGGCCTTCTACGAGCAGTACTTC | CASSPRQGAFYEQYF
TRBJ1-5 | . | . | TRBV28 | TGTGCCAGCAGTTTAGGCCCGGCCTACGAGGGGGGTCCCCAGCATTTT | CASSLGPAYEGGPQHF
TRBJ1-1 | . | . | TRBV9 | TGTGCCAGCAGCCCCTCTCGACTTAACACTGAAGCTTTCTTT | CASSPSRLNTEAFF
TRBJ1-4 | . | TRBD1 | TRBV7-9 | TGTGCCAGCAGCTATCGGACAGGGTTTGAAAAACTGTTTTTT | CASSYRTGFEKLFF
TRBJ2-5 | . | . | TRBV5-1 | TGCGCCAGCAGCCCAGCAGGAGGGCAAGGAACCCAGTACTTC | CASSPAGGQGTQYF
TRBJ2-1 | once | TRBD1 | TRBV7-9 | TGTGCCAGCAGCTTGGGGGACAGCTTATCCTACAATGAGCAGTTCTTC | CASSLGDSLSYNEQFF
TRBJ1-2 | . | TRBD1 | TRBV7-9 | TGTGCCAGCAGCCCCCTCCCAGGGGGTAGCTACACCTTC | CASSPLPGGSYTF
TRBJ1-1 | . | . | TRBV6-5 | TGTGCCAGCACGATGAACACTGAAGCTTTCTTT | CASTMNTEAFF
TRBJ1-2 | once | . | TRBV9 | TGTGCCAGCAGCTTCGGGGGAGAGGATGGCTACACCTTC | CASSFGGEDGYTF
TRBJ1-4 | . | . | TRBV19 | TGTGCCAGTAGAAGGGTAGGGGTCTCAACTAATGAAAAACTGTTTTTT | CASRRVGVSTNEKLFF